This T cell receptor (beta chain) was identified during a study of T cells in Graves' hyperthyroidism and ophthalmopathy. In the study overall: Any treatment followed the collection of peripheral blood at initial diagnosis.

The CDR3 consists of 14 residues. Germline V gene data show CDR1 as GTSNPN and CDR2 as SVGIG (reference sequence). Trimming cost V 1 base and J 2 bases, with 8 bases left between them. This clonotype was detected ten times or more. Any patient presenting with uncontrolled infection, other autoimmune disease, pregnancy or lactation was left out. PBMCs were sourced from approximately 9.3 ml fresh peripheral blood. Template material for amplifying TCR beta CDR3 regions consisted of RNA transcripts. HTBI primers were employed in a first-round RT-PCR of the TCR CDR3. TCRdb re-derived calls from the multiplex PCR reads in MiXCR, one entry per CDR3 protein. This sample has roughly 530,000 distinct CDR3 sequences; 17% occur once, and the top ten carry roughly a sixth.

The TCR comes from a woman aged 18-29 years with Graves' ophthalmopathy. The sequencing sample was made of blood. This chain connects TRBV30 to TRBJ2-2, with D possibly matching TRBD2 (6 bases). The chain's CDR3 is CAWSAAGNTGELFF. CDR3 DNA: TGTGCCTGGAGTGCGGCGGGAAACACCGGGGAGCTGTTTTTT.